This T cell receptor beta chain was identified during a study of blood T cell repertoires in COVID-19. The data were produced by immunoSEQ multiplex PCR, yet TCRdb's version contains in-frame clones alone and is incomplete. This sample yields about 99,000 clones, of which about 89% are seen a single time; approximately 5.1% belongs to the top ten. This CDR3 has 15 residues. Germline CDR1 and CDR2: LNHNV and YYDKDF (reference sequence). V lost 0 bases and J lost 8, with 14 bases in between. The TCR was taken from a human donor in a cohort sampled during active COVID-19. Sequencing input: peripheral blood. The chain couples TRBV15 to TRBJ1-5, with D uncertain. CDR3 sequence: CATSRDRTPGEPQHF. In DNA, the CDR3 is TGTGCCACCAGCAGAGATAGGACCCCCGGGGAGCCCCAGCATTTT.